Sequencing of this T cell receptor beta chain was carried out in a study of preoperative IRX-2 immunotherapy in early breast cancer. This clone has just a few counts. The method was immunoSEQ multiplex PCR; TCRdb's version includes in-frame clones alone and lacks a portion of them. The sample carries about 3,600 clones, 75% to 85% recorded once. Treatment described: preoperative locoregional IRX-2 cytokine immunotherapy. Patients received preoperative, locoregional IRX-2 cytokine immunotherapy in a phase Ib study. This CDR3 comprises 18 residues. The ends were cut back, 5 bases at V and 1 base at J, with 25 bases in the middle. The germline V gene encodes CDR1 SGHRS and CDR2 YFSETQ.

The sequence came from a human donor with breast cancer. Specimen: tumor tissue, collected after IRX-2 immunotherapy. This sequence joins TRBV5-1 and TRBJ2-7; weak D call: TRBD1 (6 bases). The CDR3 region has the DNA TGCGCCAGCAGTTTGAGGTCTGAAACAGGGCGACCTTCCTACGAGCAGTACTTC. As protein: CASSLRSETGRPSYEQYF.